This T cell receptor (beta chain) was found in a study of blood T cell repertoires in COVID-19. Study at large: Sources were T cells, B-cell-depleted T cells, or PBMCs; the material itself was cDNA or gDNA.

Original processing methods: Amplified reference gene primers provided the basis for estimating nucleated cell counts. TCRdb's copy holds only in-frame clones and misses some; the assay was immunoSEQ multiplex PCR. V and J calls and clone size come straight from that table; D and trimming were deduced from the DNA. The table includes around 700,000 clones, about nine tenths detected once. In this sample, this clone turned up once. Unmatched junction bases numbered 5, after V lost 7 bases and J lost 2 bases. This CDR3 has 14 amino acids. CDR1 is MNHNY, CDR2 SVGAGI, per germline (reference sequence). The TCR sequence derives from a woman in her late teens or twenties with acute or convalescent COVID-19. Sequences were obtained from peripheral blood. The chain carries TRBV6-6 and TRBJ2-4; 7 bases are shared with TRBD2. CDR3: CASTGGLTKNIQYF. The CDR3 nucleotides are TGTGCCAGCACGGGGGGTCTAACCAAAAACATTCAGTACTTC.